This T cell receptor (beta chain) derives from a study of T cells in localized non-small cell lung cancer. TCRdb's copy holds only in-frame clones and misses some; the assay was immunoSEQ multiplex PCR. The sample carries roughly 66,000 clones, 75% to 90% recorded once. Germline V gene sequence: CDR1 LGHNA, CDR2 YSLEER. This CDR3 comprises 15 residues. V trimming: 2 bases; J trimming: 5 bases; junction bases outside the gene matches: 4. Sequencing used peripheral blood, obtained before any cancer treatment. This chain connects TRBV4-3 to TRBJ2-7; 12 positions agree with TRBD2. This clonotype was sampled from a woman aged 35-75 years with stage I lung adenocarcinoma. The CDR3 DNA reads as TGCGCCAGCAGCCAATCTCGGACTAGCGGGAACGAGCAGTACTTC. Translated, it gives CASSQSRTSGNEQYF.